These 9 T cell receptor beta chains were all obtained from the same sample, sequenced in a study of T cell changes during pregnancy in multiple sclerosis. Some clones are missing from TCRdb's copy, which holds only in-frame ones; the method was immunoSEQ multiplex PCR. The table lists 45,000 to 55,000 clones, around 93% of them singletons. The material sequenced was peripheral blood, taken in the third trimester of pregnancy. All receptors come from a female donor with multiple sclerosis, enrolled in a pregnancy study.

The CDR3: CASTLPQVGLQNIQYF. In nucleotides, the CDR3 is TGTGCCAGCACGCTTCCCCAAGTGGGGCTTCAAAACATTCAGTACTTC. The chain links TRBV7-2 to TRBJ2-4, with D possibly being TRBD1 (5 bases). The germline V and J ends were trimmed by 7 bases and 5 bases, with 21 bases remaining between them. Looked up from germline, CDR1 is SGHTA and CDR2 is FQGNSA. The CDR3 is 16 amino acids.

The chain uses TRBV9 and TRBJ2-1; 7 nucleotides agree with TRBD1. Unmatched junction bases numbered 3, after V lost 3 bases and J lost 0 bases. The CDR3 totals 15 residues. Germline V gene lookup returns CDR1 SGDLS and CDR2 YYNGEE. The CDR3 DNA is TGTGCCAGCAGCGCAAGGGACAGCTCCTACAATGAGCAGTTCTTC. It specifies CASSARDSSYNEQFF.

V is TRBV9 and J is TRBJ2-7, with TRBD2 as a possible D gene (6 bases). V was trimmed by 2 bases and J by 3 bases, leaving 12 bases between them. CDR1 and CDR2 from the germline V gene are SGDLS and YYNGEE. CDR3 size: 14 residues. In nucleotides, the CDR3 is TGTGCCAGCAGCGTTGGTAGGGAGGTCTACGAGCAGTACTTC. This translates into CASSVGREVYEQYF. Combining the CDR3 with reference TRBV9 and TRBJ2-7 gives the whole variable domain DSGVTQTPKHLITATGQRVTLRCSPRSGDLSVYWYQQSLDQGLQFLIQYYNGEERAKGNILERFSAQQFPDLHSELNLSSLELGDSALYFCASSVGREVYEQYFGPGTRLTVT.

The chain uses TRBV25-1 and TRBJ1-2, with D tentatively TRBD1 (6 bases). CDR1 and CDR2 (germline): MGHDK, SYGVNS. The CDR3 has 15 amino acids. V shed 6 bases and J shed 3 bases, with 17 bases lying between them. In DNA form, the CDR3 reads TGTGCCAGCAGCTCCGGGACATTGAATTACTATGGCTACACCTTC. Its protein is CASSSGTLNYYGYTF.

The chain carries TRBV7-2 and TRBJ2-7, with 8 nucleotides matching TRBD2. Germline CDR1 is SGHTA and CDR2 is FQGNSA. Germline trimming cut 4 bases from V and 0 bases from J; bases unmatched to any gene: 5. The CDR3 runs 15 residues. CDR3 protein: CASSSRAGASYEQYF. CDR3 coding DNA: TGTGCCAGCAGCTCGAGAGCGGGAGCCTCCTACGAGCAGTACTTC.

The rearrangement joins TRBV23-1 to TRBJ2-7; D uncertain. TRBV23-1 is noted as an ORF with a role that remains uncertain. V was shortened by 2 bases and J by 0 bases, with 8 bases between the two germline ends. The CDR3 spans 14 residues. The CDR3 spells CASSQEENSYEQYF. In DNA, the CDR3 is TGCGCCAGCAGTCAAGAGGAAAACTCCTACGAGCAGTACTTC.

The rearrangement joins TRBV5-4 to TRBJ2-3; TRBD2 agrees at 11 bases. With 0 bases clipped from V and 6 bases from J, the junction kept 6 bases outside the gene matches. Germline V gives CDR1 SGHNT, CDR2 YYREEE (reference sequence). The CDR3 spans 16 residues. This CDR3 is CASSLGLAGLADTQYF. The CDR3, as DNA: TGTGCCAGCAGCTTGGGACTAGCGGGATTAGCGGATACGCAGTATTTT.

The rearrangement uses TRBV27 and TRBJ2-7, with TRBD2 matching 7 bases. The CDR3 loop spans 13 amino acids. The germline CDR1 and CDR2 sequences are MNHEY and SMNVEV (reference sequence). V lost 5 bases and J lost 5; bases outside the gene matches: 6. CDR3 in DNA: TGTGCCAGCAGTCGCTGGGGGGGGGACGAGCAGTACTTC. It is translated as CASSRWGGDEQYF.

This clone was seen just once. The V and J genes are TRBV6-1 and TRBJ2-7, with D perhaps TRBD1 (5 bases). This CDR3 has 13 residues. CDR1 and CDR2 from the germline V gene are MNHNS and SASEGT. Written as DNA, the CDR3 is TGTGTGTCCGGCAGGGCTGACTCCTACGAGCAGTACTTC. Residues: CVSGRADSYEQYF.